This TCR beta chain came from a study of blood T cell repertoires in COVID-19. As for the study in general: The origin of the acute and convalescent COVID-19 samples was the United States, Italy and Spain. T cells, B-cell-depleted T cells, or PBMCs supplied cDNA or gDNA.

Clinical history as reported by participants underpinned cohort assignment. The repertoire was sequenced with immunoSEQ multiplex PCR; TCRdb's copy has only in-frame clones and lacks some. The sample gives 250,000 or so clones, 80% to 85% of which show up once; 3.4% is in the top ten. This CDR3 spans 14 amino acids. V dropped 2 bases and J dropped 6 bases, with 13 bases sitting between them. Per the germline V gene, CDR1 is MGHDK and CDR2 is SYGVNS. This chain uses TRBV25-1 with TRBJ1-2; D is possibly TRBD1 (5 bases). Material for sequencing was PBMCs or T cells enriched from blood (not recorded which). The sequence came from a man between 50 and 59 years old who had recovered from COVID-19. CDR3 DNA: TGTGCCAGCAGTGAACCCGGCAGGGTGGATGGCTACACCTTC. It codes for CASSEPGRVDGYTF.